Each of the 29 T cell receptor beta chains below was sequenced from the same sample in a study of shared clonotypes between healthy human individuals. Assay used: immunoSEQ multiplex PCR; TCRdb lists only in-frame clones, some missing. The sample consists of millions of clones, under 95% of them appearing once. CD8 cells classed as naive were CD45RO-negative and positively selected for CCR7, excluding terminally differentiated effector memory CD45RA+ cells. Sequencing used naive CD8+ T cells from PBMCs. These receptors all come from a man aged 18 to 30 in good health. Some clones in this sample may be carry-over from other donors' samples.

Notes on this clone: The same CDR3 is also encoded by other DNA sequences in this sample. The CDR3 loop reads CASSLGGYGYTF. DNA for the CDR3: TGTGCCAGCAGCTTAGGCGGCTATGGCTACACCTTC. The gene calls are TRBV11-2 and TRBJ1-2, with D hard to call. Germline V gene sequence: CDR1 SGHAT, CDR2 FQNNGV. The CDR3 is 12 amino acids. The V gene lost 1 base and the J gene lost 4 bases, with 4 bases spanning the gap.

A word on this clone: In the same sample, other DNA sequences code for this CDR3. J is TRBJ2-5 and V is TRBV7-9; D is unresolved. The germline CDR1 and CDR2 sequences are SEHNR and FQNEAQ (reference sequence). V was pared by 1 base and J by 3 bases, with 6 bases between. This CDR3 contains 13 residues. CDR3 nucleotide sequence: TGTGCCAGCAGCTTAGATGGAGAAGAGACCCAGTACTTC. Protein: CASSLDGEETQYF. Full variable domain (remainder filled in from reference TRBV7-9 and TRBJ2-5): DTGVSQNPRHKITKRGQNVTFRCDPISEHNRLYWYRQTLGQGPEFLTYFQNEAQLEKSRLLSDRFSAERPKGSFSTLEIQRTEQGDSAMYLCASSLDGEETQYFGPGTRLLVL.

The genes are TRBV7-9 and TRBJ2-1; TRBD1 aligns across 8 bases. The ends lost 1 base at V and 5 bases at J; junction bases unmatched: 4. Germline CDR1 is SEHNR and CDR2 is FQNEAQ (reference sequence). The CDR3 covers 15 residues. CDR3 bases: TGTGCCAGCAGCTTAGGGACAGGGAAGAACAATGAGCAGTTCTTC. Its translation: CASSLGTGKNNEQFF.

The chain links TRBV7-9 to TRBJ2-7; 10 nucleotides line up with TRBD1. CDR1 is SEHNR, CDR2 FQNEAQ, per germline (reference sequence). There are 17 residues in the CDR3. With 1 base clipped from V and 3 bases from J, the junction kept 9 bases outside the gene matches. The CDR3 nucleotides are TGTGCCAGCAGCTTAGATTCTTTGGGACAGGGGTACTACGAGCAGTACTTC. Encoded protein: CASSLDSLGQGYYEQYF. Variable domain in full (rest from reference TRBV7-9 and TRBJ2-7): DTGVSQNPRHKITKRGQNVTFRCDPISEHNRLYWYRQTLGQGPEFLTYFQNEAQLEKSRLLSDRFSAERPKGSFSTLEIQRTEQGDSAMYLCASSLDSLGQGYYEQYFGPGTRLTVT.

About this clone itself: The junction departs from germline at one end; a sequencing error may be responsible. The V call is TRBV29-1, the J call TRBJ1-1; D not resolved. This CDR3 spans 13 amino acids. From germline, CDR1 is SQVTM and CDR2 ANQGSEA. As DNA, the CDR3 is TGCAGCGCTGAACCCAGACTGAACACTGAAGCTTTCTTT. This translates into CSAEPRLNTEAFF.

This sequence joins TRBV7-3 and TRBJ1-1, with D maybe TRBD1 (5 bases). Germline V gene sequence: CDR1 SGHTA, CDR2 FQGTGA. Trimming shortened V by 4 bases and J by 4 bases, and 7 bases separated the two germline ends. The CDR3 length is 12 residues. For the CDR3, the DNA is TGTGCCAGCAGCTACGGGGGCACTGAAGCTTTCTTT. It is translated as CASSYGGTEAFF.

The CDR3 nucleotides read TGTGCCAGCAGCTCCGGAGACAGGGCTCTTTACGAGCAGTACTTC. This encodes CASSSGDRALYEQYF. This chain links TRBV13 with TRBJ2-7, with 7 nucleotides matching TRBD1. This CDR3 contains 15 residues. V lost 4 bases and J lost 4; bases outside the gene matches: 10. Germline CDR1 reads PRHDT; CDR2 reads FYEKMQ (reference sequence).

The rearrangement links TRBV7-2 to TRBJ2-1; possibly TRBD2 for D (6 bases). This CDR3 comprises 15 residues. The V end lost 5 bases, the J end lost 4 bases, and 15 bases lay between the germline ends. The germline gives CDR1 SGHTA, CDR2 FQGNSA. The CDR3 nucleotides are TGTGCCAGCAGCCCTCAGGCGGGAAGTTACAATGAGCAGTTCTTC. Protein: CASSPQAGSYNEQFF.

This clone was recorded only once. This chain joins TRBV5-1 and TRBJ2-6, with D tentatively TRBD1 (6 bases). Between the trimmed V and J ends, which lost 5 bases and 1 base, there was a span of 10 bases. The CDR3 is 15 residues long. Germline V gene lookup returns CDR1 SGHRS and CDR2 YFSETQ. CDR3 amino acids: CASRTQGSGANVLTF. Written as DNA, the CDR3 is TGCGCCAGCAGAACTCAGGGGTCTGGGGCCAACGTCCTGACTTTC.

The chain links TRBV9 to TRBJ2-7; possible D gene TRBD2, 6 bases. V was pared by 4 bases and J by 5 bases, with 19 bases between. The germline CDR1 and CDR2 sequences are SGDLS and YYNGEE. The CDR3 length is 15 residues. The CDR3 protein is CASSPRRERSNEQYF. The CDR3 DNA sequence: TGTGCCAGCAGCCCCAGGAGGGAGCGGTCGAACGAGCAGTACTTC.

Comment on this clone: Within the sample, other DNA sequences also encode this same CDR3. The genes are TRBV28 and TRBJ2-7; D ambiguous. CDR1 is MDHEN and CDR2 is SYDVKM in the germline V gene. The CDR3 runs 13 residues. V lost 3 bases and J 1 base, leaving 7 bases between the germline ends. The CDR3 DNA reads TGTGCCAGCAGTTTCTCGGGTTCCTACGAGCAGTACTTC. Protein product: CASSFSGSYEQYF.

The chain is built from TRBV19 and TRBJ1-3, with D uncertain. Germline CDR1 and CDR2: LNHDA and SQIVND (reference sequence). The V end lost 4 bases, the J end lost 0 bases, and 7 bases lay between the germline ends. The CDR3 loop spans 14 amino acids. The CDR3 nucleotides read TGTGCCAGTAGTAACAGCATCTCTGGAAACACCATATATTTT. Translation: CASSNSISGNTIYF. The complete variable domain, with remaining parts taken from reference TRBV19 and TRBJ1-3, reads DGGITQSPKYLFRKEGQNVTLSCEQNLNHDAMYWYRQDPGQGLRLIYYSQIVNDFQKGDIAEGYSVSREKKESFPLTVTSAQKNPTAFYLCASSNSISGNTIYFGEGSWLTVV.

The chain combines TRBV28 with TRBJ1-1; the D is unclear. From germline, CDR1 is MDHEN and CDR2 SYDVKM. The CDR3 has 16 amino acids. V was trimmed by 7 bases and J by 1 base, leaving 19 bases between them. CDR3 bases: TGTGCCAGCAACCTACAAAGCAAGGAATGGAACACTGAAGCTTTCTTT. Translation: CASNLQSKEWNTEAFF.

The CDR3 DNA follows: TGTGCCAGCAGAAGTAGCGGACTCTACGAGCAGTACTTC. Protein product: CASRSSGLYEQYF. This sequence joins TRBV11-2 and TRBJ2-7; possibly TRBD2 for D (6 bases). Trimming took off 6 bases at V and 3 bases at J, with 12 bases between the two ends. The germline CDR1 and CDR2 sequences are SGHAT and FQNNGV. The CDR3 covers 13 residues.

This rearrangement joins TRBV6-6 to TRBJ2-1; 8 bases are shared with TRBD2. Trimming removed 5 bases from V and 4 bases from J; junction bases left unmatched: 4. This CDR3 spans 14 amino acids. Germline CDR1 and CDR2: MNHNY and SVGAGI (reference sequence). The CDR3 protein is CASSISGTYNEQFF. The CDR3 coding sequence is TGTGCCAGCAGTATTAGCGGGACATACAATGAGCAGTTCTTC.

CDR3: CASSLGSGPVYEQYF. The CDR3 nucleotides are TGTGCCAGCAGCTTAGGGAGCGGGCCGGTCTACGAGCAGTACTTC. This chain links TRBV11-3 with TRBJ2-7, with a possible D match to TRBD2 (6 bases). This CDR3 has 15 residues. V was trimmed by 1 base and J by 3 bases, leaving 13 bases between them. Germline CDR1 and CDR2: SGHNT and YENEEA. The full variable domain, rest sourced from reference TRBV11-3 and TRBJ2-7, is EAGVVQSPRYKIIEKKQPVAFWCNPISGHNTLYWYLQNLGQGPELLIRYENEEAVDDSQLPKDRFSAERLKGVDSTLKIQPAELGDSAVYLCASSLGSGPVYEQYFGPGTRLTVT.

CDR3 in amino acids: CASSFSYNSPLHF. The CDR3 DNA reads as TGTGCCAGCAGTTTCTCCTATAATTCACCCCTCCACTTT. The chain joins TRBV28 to TRBJ1-6, with D unclear. The CDR3 consists of 13 residues. Trimming took 3 bases from V and 0 from J, leaving 0 bases between them. CDR1 MDHEN and CDR2 SYDVKM come from the germline V gene.

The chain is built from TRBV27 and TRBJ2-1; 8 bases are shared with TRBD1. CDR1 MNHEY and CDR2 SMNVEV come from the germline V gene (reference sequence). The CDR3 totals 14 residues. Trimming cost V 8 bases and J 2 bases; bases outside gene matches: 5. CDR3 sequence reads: CASGDRGPYNEQFF. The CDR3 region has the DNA TGTGCCAGCGGAGACAGGGGACCCTACAATGAGCAGTTCTTC.

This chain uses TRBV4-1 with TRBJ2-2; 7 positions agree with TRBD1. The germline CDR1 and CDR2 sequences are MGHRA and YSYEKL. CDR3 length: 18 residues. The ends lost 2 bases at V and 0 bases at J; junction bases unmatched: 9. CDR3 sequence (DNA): TGCGCCAGCAGCCAACCAACATACAGGGGTCCGAACACCGGGGAGCTGTTTTTT. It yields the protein CASSQPTYRGPNTGELFF.

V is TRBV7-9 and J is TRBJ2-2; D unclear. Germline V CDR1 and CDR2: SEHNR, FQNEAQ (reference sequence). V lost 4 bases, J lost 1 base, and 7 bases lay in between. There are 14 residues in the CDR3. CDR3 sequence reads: CASSYHLNTGELFF. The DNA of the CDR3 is TGTGCCAGCAGCTATCACTTGAACACCGGGGAGCTGTTTTTT.

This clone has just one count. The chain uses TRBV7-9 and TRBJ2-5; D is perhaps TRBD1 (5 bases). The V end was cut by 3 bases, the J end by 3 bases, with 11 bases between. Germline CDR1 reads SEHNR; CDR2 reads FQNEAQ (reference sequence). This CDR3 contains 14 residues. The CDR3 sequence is CASSFRQGEETQYF. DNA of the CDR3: TGTGCCAGCAGCTTCCGGCAGGGTGAAGAGACCCAGTACTTC.

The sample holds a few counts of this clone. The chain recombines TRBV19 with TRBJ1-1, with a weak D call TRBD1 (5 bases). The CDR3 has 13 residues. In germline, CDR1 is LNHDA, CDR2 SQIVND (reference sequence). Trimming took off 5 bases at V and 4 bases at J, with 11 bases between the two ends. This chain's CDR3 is CASSYQGSTEAFF. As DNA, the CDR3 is TGTGCCAGTAGTTACCAGGGAAGCACTGAAGCTTTCTTT.

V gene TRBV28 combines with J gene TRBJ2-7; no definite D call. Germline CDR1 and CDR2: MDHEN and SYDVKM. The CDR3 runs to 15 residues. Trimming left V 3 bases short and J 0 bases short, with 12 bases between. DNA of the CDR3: TGTGCCAGCAGTTTTGATACGGAGAGCTCCTACGAGCAGTACTTC. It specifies CASSFDTESSYEQYF. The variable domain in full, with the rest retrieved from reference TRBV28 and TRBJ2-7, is DVKVTQSSRYLVKRTGEKVFLECVQDMDHENMFWYRQDPGLGLRLIYFSYDVKMKEKGDIPEGYSVSREKKERFSLILESASTNQTSMYLCASSFDTESSYEQYFGPGTRLTVT.

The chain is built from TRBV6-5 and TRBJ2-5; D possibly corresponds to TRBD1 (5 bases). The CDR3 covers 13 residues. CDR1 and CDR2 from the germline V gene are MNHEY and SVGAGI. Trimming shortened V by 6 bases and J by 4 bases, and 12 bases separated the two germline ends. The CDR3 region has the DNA TGTGCCAGCAGCCTCCGAAGGGGAGAGACCCAGTACTTC. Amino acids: CASSLRRGETQYF.

CDR3 sequence: CASSNLLAESRGDTDTQYF. The CDR3 DNA is TGTGCCAGCAGTAACCTCCTAGCGGAGAGTAGAGGCGATACAGATACGCAGTATTTT. The V call is TRBV28, the J call TRBJ2-3; 7 bases are shared with TRBD2. The V gene end was trimmed by 5 bases and the J gene end by 3 bases; junction bases not matched to a gene: 20. This CDR3 is 19 amino acids long. Looked up from germline, CDR1 is MDHEN and CDR2 is SYDVKM.

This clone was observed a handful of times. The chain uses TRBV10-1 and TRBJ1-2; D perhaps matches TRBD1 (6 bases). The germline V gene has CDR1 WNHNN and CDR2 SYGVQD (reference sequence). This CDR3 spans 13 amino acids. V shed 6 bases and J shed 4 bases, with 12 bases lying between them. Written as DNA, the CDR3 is TGCGCCAGCAGCCCAGGACAGTTCTATGGCTACACCTTC. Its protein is CASSPGQFYGYTF.

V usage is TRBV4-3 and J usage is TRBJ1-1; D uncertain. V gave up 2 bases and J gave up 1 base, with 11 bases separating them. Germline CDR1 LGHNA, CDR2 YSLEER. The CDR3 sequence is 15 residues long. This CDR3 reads CASSQIWLGNTEAFF. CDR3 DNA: TGCGCCAGCAGCCAAATCTGGCTAGGGAACACTGAAGCTTTCTTT.

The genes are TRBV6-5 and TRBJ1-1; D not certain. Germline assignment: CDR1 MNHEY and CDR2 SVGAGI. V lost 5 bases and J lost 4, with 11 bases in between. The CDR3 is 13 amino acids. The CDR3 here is CASSPGMGTEAFF. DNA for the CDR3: TGTGCCAGCAGTCCCGGAATGGGCACTGAAGCTTTCTTT.

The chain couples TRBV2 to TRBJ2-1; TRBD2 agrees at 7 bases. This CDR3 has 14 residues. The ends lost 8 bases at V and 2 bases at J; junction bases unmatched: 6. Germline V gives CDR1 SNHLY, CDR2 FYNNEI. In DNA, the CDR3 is TGTGCCAGCTGCGAGCGGGGAACCTACAATGAGCAGTTCTTC. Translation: CASCERGTYNEQFF. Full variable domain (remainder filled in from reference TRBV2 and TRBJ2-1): EPEVTQTPSHQVTQMGQEVILRCVPISNHLYFYWYRQILGQKVEFLVSFYNNEISEKSEIFDDQFSVERPDGSNFTLKIRSTKLEDSAMYFCASCERGTYNEQFFGPGTRLTVL.